Below, 29 T cell receptor beta chains from the same sample are listed, as sequenced in a study of T cell responses to AZD1222 COVID-19 vaccine. Profiled with immunoSEQ multiplex PCR; TCRdb holds only in-frame clones, not every one. The profile shows some 130,000 clones, about 85% of them singletons. This material consisted of peripheral blood, taken on day 0 of AZD1222 vaccination. The receptors shown here come from an adult in good health.

The chain has TRBV28 and TRBJ1-3; possibly TRBD1 for D (5 bases). This CDR3 comprises 14 residues. V shed 3 bases and J shed 0 bases, with 6 bases lying between them. Germline V gene sequence: CDR1 MDHEN, CDR2 SYDVKM. CDR3 residues: CASSLGLSGNTIYF. DNA of the CDR3: TGTGCCAGCAGTTTGGGGCTCTCTGGAAACACCATATATTTT.

The chain has TRBV19 and TRBJ2-4; tentative D call: TRBD2 (6 bases). V was shortened by 3 bases and J by 1 base, with 13 bases between the two germline ends. Germline lookup yields CDR1 LNHDA and CDR2 SQIVND (reference sequence). The CDR3 sequence is 16 residues long. The DNA for the CDR3 is TGTGCCAGTAGTATTGTGGGAGGAGTCGCCAAAAACATTCAGTACTTC. Its translation: CASSIVGGVAKNIQYF.

The chain links TRBV15 to TRBJ2-7, with TRBD2 identical over 11 bases. The CDR3 extends over 18 amino acids. Germline V gene sequence: CDR1 LNHNV, CDR2 YYDKDF (reference sequence). V dropped 0 bases and J dropped 0; count of bases not matched to a gene: 7. CDR3 nucleotides: TGTGCCACCAGCAGAGATTTGGGGACTAGCGGCCGCTCCTACGAGCAGTACTTC. This codes for CATSRDLGTSGRSYEQYF.

This chain uses TRBV7-8 with TRBJ1-2; 7 nucleotides match TRBD1. CDR3 length: 14 residues. V lost 5 bases and J lost 4; bases outside the gene matches: 7. The germline V gene encodes CDR1 SGHVS and CDR2 FQNEAQ. This chain's CDR3 is CASSPGTDTYGYTF. The CDR3 bases are TGTGCCAGCAGCCCAGGGACAGACACCTATGGCTACACCTTC.

The chain combines TRBV28 with TRBJ2-7; TRBD2 agrees at 8 bases. The CDR3 is 13 residues long. With V trimmed by 3 bases and J by 9 bases, 7 bases remained unmatched. Germline V CDR1 and CDR2: MDHEN, SYDVKM. As DNA, the CDR3 is TGTGCCAGCAGTTTCGGGGGGGGCCTAGGGCAGTACTTC. It specifies CASSFGGGLGQYF.

J is TRBJ1-2 and V is TRBV29-1; no reliable D call. This CDR3 contains 11 residues. Trimming stripped 7 bases from V and 6 bases from J, with 12 bases between. Germline V gene sequence: CDR1 SQVTM, CDR2 ANQGSEA. CDR3 region: CSADPGNGYTF. The CDR3 DNA reads TGCAGCGCCGACCCGGGAAATGGCTACACCTTC.

This clone has more than one count but fewer than ten. The V and J genes are TRBV29-1 and TRBJ1-4, with 7 bases aligning to TRBD1. CDR3 length: 11 amino acids. The germline V gene encodes CDR1 SQVTM and CDR2 ANQGSEA. CDR3 DNA: TGCAGGCGGGACAGCCTAGAAAAACTGTTTTTT. Its protein product is CRRDSLEKLFF.

The gene calls are TRBV11-1 and TRBJ2-3, with 11 bases fitting TRBD2. The CDR3 loop spans 16 amino acids. Germline V gene sequence: CDR1 SGHAT, CDR2 FQDESV (reference sequence). With V trimmed by 5 bases and J by 5 bases, 9 bases remained unmatched. CDR3 DNA sequence: TGTGCCAGCAGCCCGAGGACTAGCGGGTTACGAGATACGCAGTATTTT. Translated: CASSPRTSGLRDTQYF.

The chain combines TRBV18 with TRBJ1-3, with a weak D call TRBD1 (5 bases). V lost 1 base and J lost 6, with 7 bases in between. The CDR3 has 13 amino acids. Germline CDR1 reads KGHSH; CDR2 reads LQKENI. The chain's CDR3 is CASSPQGPNTIYF. Written as DNA, the CDR3 is TGTGCCAGCTCACCACAGGGGCCAAACACCATATATTTT.

This chain uses TRBV28 with TRBJ1-2; a weak D match, TRBD1 (5 bases). Germline CDR1 reads MDHEN; CDR2 reads SYDVKM. The CDR3 has 15 residues. Trimming stripped 3 bases from V and 2 bases from J, with 13 bases between. CDR3 sequence (DNA): TGTGCCAGCAGTTTGGGGCCGGGCCGGAACTATGGCTACACCTTC. This codes for CASSLGPGRNYGYTF.

The chain recombines TRBV11-2 with TRBJ1-6, with TRBD1 matching 8 bases. The CDR3 has 16 residues. Losses at the gene ends were 5 bases for V and 9 bases for J; bases not matched to a gene: 12. CDR1 and CDR2 from the germline V gene are SGHAT and FQNNGV. The CDR3 sequence: CASSPDRDVWGSPLHF. CDR3 coding DNA: TGTGCCAGCAGCCCGGACAGGGATGTTTGGGGTTCACCCCTCCACTTT.

This CDR3 reads CASSPPDRMNTEAFF. The CDR3 DNA follows: TGTGCCAGCTCACCACCTGACAGGATGAACACTGAAGCTTTCTTT. The rearrangement joins TRBV18 to TRBJ1-1; the D gene is possibly TRBD1 (6 bases). The germline V gene encodes CDR1 KGHSH and CDR2 LQKENI. The CDR3 length is 15 residues. V was trimmed by 0 bases and J by 0 bases, leaving 8 bases between them.

The chain joins TRBV7-9 to TRBJ1-2; D is ambiguous. Between the trimmed V and J ends, which lost 1 base and 8 bases, there was a span of 17 bases. The CDR3 is made up of 15 amino acids. Germline V gene data show CDR1 as SEHNR and CDR2 as FQNEAQ (reference sequence). CDR3 protein: CASSLDGKEVAGYTF. The CDR3 coding sequence is TGTGCCAGCAGCTTAGATGGCAAGGAGGTCGCGGGCTACACCTTC.

In regard to this clone: Within the sample, other DNA sequences also encode this same CDR3. The chain has TRBV6-1 and TRBJ1-3; D not resolved. The germline V and J ends were trimmed by 5 bases and 2 bases, with 4 bases remaining between them. This CDR3 has 12 amino acids. Germline-derived CDR1 and CDR2 are MNHNS and SASEGT. CDR3 coding DNA: TGTGCCAGCAGTCCCACTGGAAACACCATATATTTT. Residues: CASSPTGNTIYF.

The gene calls are TRBV2 and TRBJ1-2, with D tentatively TRBD1 (5 bases). Trimming pared 1 base from V and 0 bases from J, leaving 9 bases between. Germline V gene lookup returns CDR1 SNHLY and CDR2 FYNNEI. The CDR3 is made up of 15 amino acids. The DNA for the CDR3 is TGTGCCAGCAGTGAAGGACAGTTAGCTAACTATGGCTACACCTTC. This translates into CASSEGQLANYGYTF.

This sequence joins TRBV9 and TRBJ2-7; either TRBD1 or TRBD2 may fit D (5 bases each). The V and J ends lost 4 bases and 9 bases respectively, with 17 bases between them. This CDR3 region has 13 residues. The V gene's germline CDR1 is SGDLS and CDR2 YYNGEE. The CDR3 coding sequence is TGTGCCAGCAGCCCCCGCCAGGGCGCGGGGCAGTACTTC. Protein sequence: CASSPRQGAGQYF. The complete variable domain, with remaining parts taken from reference TRBV9 and TRBJ2-7, reads DSGVTQTPKHLITATGQRVTLRCSPRSGDLSVYWYQQSLDQGLQFLIQYYNGEERAKGNILERFSAQQFPDLHSELNLSSLELGDSALYFCASSPRQGAGQYFGPGTRLTVT.

This clone was detected once. The chain recombines TRBV7-3 with TRBJ2-1, with TRBD2 matching 8 bases. The CDR3 length is 16 residues. From germline, CDR1 is SGHTA and CDR2 FQGTGA. Trimming cost V 5 bases and J 3 bases; bases outside gene matches: 9. For the CDR3, the DNA is TGTGCCAGCAGCCCCCAGGGAGCGGGGGTCTACAATGAGCAGTTCTTC. Translating it yields CASSPQGAGVYNEQFF.

The V gene is TRBV7-3, the J gene TRBJ2-3; 11 bases match TRBD2. The CDR3 runs to 19 residues. CDR1 is SGHTA, CDR2 FQGTGA, per germline. The V and J ends lost 5 bases and 2 bases, in that order; junction bases with no gene match: 15. The CDR3 DNA reads TGTGCCAGCAGCCCCGATCCCGGGACTAGCGGATTAAACACAGATACGCAGTATTTT. Translating gives CASSPDPGTSGLNTDTQYF.

V usage is TRBV15 and J usage is TRBJ2-7; D may be TRBD2 (6 bases). Germline V lookup: CDR1 LNHNV, CDR2 YYDKDF (reference sequence). This CDR3 spans 14 amino acids. V dropped 1 base and J dropped 1 base, with 8 bases sitting between them. CDR3: CATSRVGGSYEQYF. CDR3 coding DNA: TGTGCCACCAGCAGAGTTGGAGGGTCCTACGAGCAGTACTTC.

This chain links TRBV15 with TRBJ2-1; tentative D call: TRBD2 (6 bases). V was clipped by 6 bases and J by 5 bases, with 17 bases between them. The V gene's germline CDR1 is LNHNV and CDR2 YYDKDF (reference sequence). There are 15 residues in the CDR3. CDR3 nucleotides: TGTGCCACCAGGCTCTACAGCGGGCCGAACAATGAGCAGTTCTTC. Its translation is CATRLYSGPNNEQFF.

V is TRBV28 and J is TRBJ1-3; 9 bases are shared with TRBD1. The CDR3 runs 14 residues. Germline lookup yields CDR1 MDHEN and CDR2 SYDVKM. The V and J ends lost 10 bases and 2 bases, in that order; junction bases with no gene match: 6. The CDR3 sequence: CATVGDRAGNTIYF. DNA of the CDR3: TGTGCCACCGTAGGGGACAGGGCTGGAAACACCATATATTTT.

The V gene is TRBV5-6, the J gene TRBJ1-2; D ambiguous. Germline loops: CDR1 SGHDT, CDR2 YYEEEE. The V and J ends lost 4 bases and 4 bases respectively, with 14 bases between them. The CDR3 is 14 residues long. Here the CDR3 reads CASSPTVQVYGYTF. CDR3 DNA: TGTGCCAGCAGCCCCACAGTTCAGGTCTATGGCTACACCTTC.

The chain uses TRBV28 and TRBJ1-2; D is unresolved. The CDR3 runs to 13 residues. CDR1 MDHEN and CDR2 SYDVKM come from the germline V gene. V was cut by 5 bases and J by 2 bases, with 9 bases left in between. CDR3 nucleotide sequence: TGTGCCAGCAGTACCACCCCGAACTATGGCTACACCTTC. It codes for CASSTTPNYGYTF.

This chain joins TRBV5-1 and TRBJ2-5; maybe TRBD1 (6 bases). CDR1 SGHRS and CDR2 YFSETQ come from the germline V gene. The CDR3 sequence is 13 residues long. The ends were cut back, 4 bases at V and 2 bases at J, with 9 bases in the middle. CDR3 loop: CASSRTAQETQYF. CDR3 in DNA: TGCGCCAGCAGCCGGACAGCTCAAGAGACCCAGTACTTC.

V usage is TRBV30 and J usage is TRBJ1-1; the D is unclear. CDR1 is GTSNPN, CDR2 SVGIG, per germline (reference sequence). Between the trimmed V and J ends, which lost 3 bases and 6 bases, there was a span of 17 bases. The CDR3 totals 14 residues. CDR3 nucleotides: TGTGCCTGGAGGGTGAACAGCTACTCTTCTGAAGCTTTCTTT. It is translated as CAWRVNSYSSEAFF.

This clone was seen once. The chain combines TRBV18 with TRBJ1-6; D might be TRBD1 (5 bases). The CDR3 runs 15 residues. Germline loops: CDR1 KGHSH, CDR2 LQKENI. V was cut by 1 base and J by 7 bases, with 11 bases left in between. This CDR3 reads CASSPRGTINSPLHF. DNA for the CDR3: TGTGCCAGCTCACCACGGGGGACGATCAATTCACCCCTCCACTTT.

This clone was detected once. The chain couples TRBV2 to TRBJ1-4; D gene unclear. Germline CDR1 and CDR2: SNHLY and FYNNEI. The V and J ends lost 6 bases and 6 bases respectively, with 8 bases between them. The CDR3 has 12 residues. The CDR3 here is CASRSMDEKLFF. CDR3 DNA: TGTGCCAGCAGGTCGATGGATGAAAAACTGTTTTTT.

This chain uses TRBV19 with TRBJ1-1; perhaps TRBD1 as D (5 bases). Germline CDR1 is LNHDA and CDR2 is SQIVND (reference sequence). V lost 5 bases to trimming and J lost 4 bases, with 11 bases between them. The CDR3 totals 13 residues. The CDR3 loop reads CASSQGRGTEAFF. CDR3 bases: TGTGCCAGTAGTCAGGGACGGGGCACTGAAGCTTTCTTT.

The chain recombines TRBV5-4 with TRBJ2-7; D might be TRBD1 or TRBD2, each matching 6 bases. V shed 4 bases and J shed 0 bases, with 14 bases lying between them. CDR3 length: 15 amino acids. Germline V gene sequence: CDR1 SGHNT, CDR2 YYREEE (reference sequence). CDR3 sequence reads: CASSRGQGVSYEQYF. CDR3 bases: TGTGCCAGCAGCCGGGGGCAGGGCGTCTCCTACGAGCAGTACTTC.